A single sample is the source of the 20 T cell receptor beta chains below, sequenced in a study of graft-versus-host responses after intestinal transplantation. Their target antigens are unknown. Sequenced by immunoSEQ multiplex PCR; TCRdb stores in-frame clones only, minus some. This sample carries about 120,000 clones, 90% of them seen once, and the ten largest clones take approximately 0.18%. Sample: unstimulated CD4+ T cells sorted from spleen or lymph node cells, taken before intestinal transplant. The receptors originated from a human donor who received an intestinal transplant.

The chain joins TRBV10-1 to TRBJ2-7; a possible D gene is TRBD2 (6 bases). V was cut by 0 bases and J by 11 bases, with 11 bases left in between. CDR3 length: 12 amino acids. Germline lookup yields CDR1 WNHNN and CDR2 SYGVQD (reference sequence). The chain's CDR3 is CASSESGGRKYF. In nucleotides, the CDR3 is TGCGCCAGCAGTGAGTCCGGGGGAAGGAAGTACTTC.

The chain recombines TRBV5-1 with TRBJ2-1, with D maybe TRBD1 (6 bases). The germline CDR1 and CDR2 sequences are SGHRS and YFSETQ. The CDR3 runs 15 residues. The V end lost 3 bases, the J end lost 4 bases, and 14 bases lay between the germline ends. This chain's CDR3 is CASSWDKKTYNEQFF. The CDR3 DNA follows: TGCGCCAGCAGCTGGGACAAGAAAACATACAATGAGCAGTTCTTC.

The genes are TRBV7-9 and TRBJ2-1; 8 bases agree with TRBD2. CDR1 and CDR2 (germline): SEHNR, FQNEAQ (reference sequence). This CDR3 comprises 15 residues. V shed 2 bases, J shed 7 bases, and the junction held 7 bases outside the gene matches. The CDR3 nucleotides read TGTGCCAGCAGCTTAAGGGCGGGGGGAACGAATGAGCAGTTCTTC. Amino acids: CASSLRAGGTNEQFF.

A single count supports this clone. The rearrangement joins TRBV5-1 to TRBJ2-7; TRBD1 is a possible D gene (5 bases). The CDR3 contains 15 residues. Trimming took 0 bases from V and 4 from J, leaving 14 bases between them. CDR1 and CDR2 (germline): SGHRS, YFSETQ. DNA of the CDR3: TGCGCCAGCAGCTTGGCGACGACAGTCGTATACGAGCAGTACTTC. Amino acid sequence: CASSLATTVVYEQYF.

This clone was detected a few times. V gene TRBV6-1 combines with J gene TRBJ1-1, with 8 bases lining up with TRBD1. Germline V gives CDR1 MNHNS, CDR2 SASEGT. CDR3 length: 15 amino acids. The trim removed 6 bases at V and 4 bases at J, leaving 10 bases unmatched. CDR3 nucleotides: TGTGCCAGCAGGGCAGGGGGCCTAGTAGGCACTGAAGCTTTCTTT. It specifies CASRAGGLVGTEAFF.

The chain has TRBV18 and TRBJ2-7, with 10 bases identical to TRBD2. CDR1 and CDR2 (germline): KGHSH, LQKENI. This CDR3 is built from 15 residues. V gave up 0 bases and J gave up 4 bases; unmatched junction bases: 3. Here the CDR3 reads CASSPPELAGYEQYF. CDR3 coding DNA: TGTGCCAGCTCACCACCTGAACTAGCGGGATACGAGCAGTACTTC.

In this sample, this clone turned up once. The J gene is TRBJ1-2, the V gene TRBV11-1, with D perhaps matching TRBD1 (6 bases). Trimming shortened V by 3 bases and J by 0 bases, and 17 bases separated the two germline ends. The CDR3 is 17 residues long. Germline CDR1 and CDR2: SGHAT and FQDESV (reference sequence). The CDR3 DNA reads TGTGCCAGCAGCTTCTACCCGGACAGTTCCGCTAACTATGGCTACACCTTC. Translated, it gives CASSFYPDSSANYGYTF.

This chain links TRBV6-1 with TRBJ2-5; a weak D match, TRBD1 (6 bases). V was shortened by 1 base and J by 5 bases, with 20 bases between the two germline ends. The CDR3 is made up of 17 amino acids. Germline lookup yields CDR1 MNHNS and CDR2 SASEGT. CDR3 bases: TGTGCCAGCAGTGAAGGTACCTTCCAGGGGATTGGGGAGACCCAGTACTTC. It translates to CASSEGTFQGIGETQYF.

V gene TRBV28 combines with J gene TRBJ2-3; D possibly corresponds to TRBD1 (5 bases). The CDR3 extends over 13 amino acids. Between the trimmed V and J ends, which lost 8 bases and 8 bases, there was a span of 17 bases. The germline V gene encodes CDR1 MDHEN and CDR2 SYDVKM. CDR3 coding DNA: TGTGCCAGCTCTGACAGAACTAAGGGTACGCAGTATTTT. This encodes CASSDRTKGTQYF.

CDR3 sequence reads: CAWSVWGRGNNEQFF. For the CDR3, the DNA is TGTGCCTGGAGTGTATGGGGGAGGGGCAACAATGAGCAGTTCTTC. J is TRBJ2-1 and V is TRBV30, with 7 bases fitting TRBD2. CDR1 and CDR2 (germline): GTSNPN, SVGIG (reference sequence). V shed 0 bases, J shed 5 bases, and the junction held 7 bases outside the gene matches. There are 15 residues in the CDR3. The variable domain in full, with the rest retrieved from reference TRBV30 and TRBJ2-1, is SQTIHQWPATLVQPVGSPLSLECTVEGTSNPNLYWYRQAAGRGLQLLFYSVGIGQISSEVPQNLSASRPQDRQFILSSKKLLLSDSGFYLCAWSVWGRGNNEQFFGPGTRLTVL.

The chain couples TRBV20-1 to TRBJ1-2; TRBD1 might be the D (5 bases). V was pared by 6 bases and J by 5 bases, with 10 bases between. This CDR3 contains 11 residues. CDR1 is DFQATT, CDR2 SNEGSKA, per germline (reference sequence). The CDR3 spells CSAPRVYGYTF. CDR3 nucleotides: TGCAGTGCCCCCAGGGTATATGGCTACACCTTC.

The CDR3 DNA follows: TGCGCCAGCAGCTGGACCGGGACAGGGGGGTACCAAGAGACCCAGTACTTC. It codes for CASSWTGTGGYQETQYF. The V call is TRBV5-1, the J call TRBJ2-5; TRBD1 agrees at 11 bases. Germline CDR1 and CDR2: SGHRS and YFSETQ. CDR3 length: 17 amino acids. The ends lost 3 bases at V and 0 bases at J; junction bases unmatched: 7.

CDR3 sequence: CASGLRGSTNEKLFF. The CDR3 DNA is TGTGCCAGCGGCCTCCGGGGTTCAACTAATGAAAAACTGTTTTTT. The genes are TRBV28 and TRBJ1-4; no reliable D call. Germline loops: CDR1 MDHEN, CDR2 SYDVKM. CDR3 length equals 15 residues. Trimming took 8 bases from V and 0 from J, leaving 13 bases between them.

V and J are TRBV5-1 and TRBJ2-1, with 11 bases aligning to TRBD2. The CDR3 runs to 16 residues. Per germline, CDR1 SGHRS and CDR2 YFSETQ. With V trimmed by 0 bases and J by 7 bases, 6 bases remained unmatched. The CDR3 spells CASSLVSSGRFNEQFF. Written as DNA, the CDR3 is TGCGCCAGCAGCTTGGTTTCTAGCGGGAGGTTTAATGAGCAGTTCTTC.

V is TRBV11-2 and J is TRBJ2-3; TRBD2 matches at 8 bases. The CDR3 extends over 15 amino acids. The junction had 6 bases not matched to a gene; V was cut back by 1 base and J by 6 bases. Germline V gene lookup returns CDR1 SGHAT and CDR2 FQNNGV. This CDR3 reads CASSLAGGKMDTQYF. The CDR3, as DNA: TGTGCCAGCAGCTTAGCGGGAGGGAAAATGGATACGCAGTATTTT. The full variable domain, with the rest looked up from reference TRBV11-2 and TRBJ2-3, is EAGVAQSPRYKIIEKRQSVAFWCNPISGHATLYWYQQILGQGPKLLIQFQNNGVVDDSQLPKDRFSAERLKGVDSTLKIQPAKLEDSAVYLCASSLAGGKMDTQYFGPGTRLTVL.

This CDR3 is CASSVGGWAGGQQYF. DNA for the CDR3: TGTGCCAGCAGCGTAGGCGGCTGGGCGGGAGGGCAACAGTACTTC. The gene calls are TRBV9 and TRBJ2-7; 9 bases agree with TRBD2. Germline V gives CDR1 SGDLS, CDR2 YYNGEE. The CDR3 runs 15 residues. Trimming took 0 bases from V and 10 from J; bases not matched to a gene: 11.

The gene calls are TRBV7-9 and TRBJ2-3; D is uncertain. Germline V gene sequence: CDR1 SEHNR, CDR2 FQNEAQ (reference sequence). The CDR3 spans 14 residues. The V end lost 5 bases, the J end lost 4 bases, and 13 bases lay between the germline ends. CDR3 nucleotides: TGTGCCAGCAGCCGACGGCCCGAGGCAGATACGCAGTATTTT. This gives the protein CASSRRPEADTQYF. The full variable domain, rest sourced from reference TRBV7-9 and TRBJ2-3, is DTGVSQNPRHKITKRGQNVTFRCDPISEHNRLYWYRQTLGQGPEFLTYFQNEAQLEKSRLLSDRFSAERPKGSFSTLEIQRTEQGDSAMYLCASSRRPEADTQYFGPGTRLTVL.

The V call is TRBV5-1, the J call TRBJ2-3, with D maybe TRBD2 (5 bases). CDR1 is SGHRS, CDR2 YFSETQ, per germline. Trimming took off 3 bases at V and 2 bases at J, with 10 bases between the two ends. The length of the CDR3 is 14 residues. DNA for the CDR3: TGCGCCAGCAGCTACCGGACTGTCACAGATACGCAGTATTTT. Residues: CASSYRTVTDTQYF.

This clone is a singleton in its sample. The DNA of the CDR3 is TGTGCCGGCCAGCGGAGTTCTAGCACAGATACGCAGTATTTT. Translating gives CAGQRSSSTDTQYF. This chain links TRBV30 with TRBJ2-3; tentatively, D is TRBD2 (5 bases). The V and J ends lost 8 bases and 0 bases respectively, with 15 bases between them. CDR1 and CDR2 from the germline V gene are GTSNPN and SVGIG (reference sequence). CDR3 length: 14 amino acids. Full variable domain (remainder filled in from reference TRBV30 and TRBJ2-3): SQTIHQWPATLVQPVGSPLSLECTVEGTSNPNLYWYRQAAGRGLQLLFYSVGIGQISSEVPQNLSASRPQDRQFILSSKKLLLSDSGFYLCAGQRSSSTDTQYFGPGTRLTVL.

V is TRBV11-2 and J is TRBJ2-6; D uncertain. Per the germline V gene, CDR1 is SGHAT and CDR2 is FQNNGV. V lost 8 bases and J 0 bases, leaving 8 bases between the germline ends. The CDR3 runs to 14 residues. This CDR3 reads CASARHSGANVLTF. CDR3 in DNA: TGTGCCAGCGCGAGGCACTCTGGGGCCAACGTCCTGACTTTC.